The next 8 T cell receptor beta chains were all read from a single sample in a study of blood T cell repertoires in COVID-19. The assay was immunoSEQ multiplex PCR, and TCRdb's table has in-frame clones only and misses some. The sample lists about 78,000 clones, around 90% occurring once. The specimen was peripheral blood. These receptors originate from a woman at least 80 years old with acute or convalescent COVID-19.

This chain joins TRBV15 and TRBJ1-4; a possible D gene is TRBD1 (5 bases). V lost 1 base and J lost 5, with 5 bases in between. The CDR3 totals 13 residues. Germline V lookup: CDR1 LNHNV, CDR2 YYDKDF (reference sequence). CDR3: CATSRAGNEKLFF. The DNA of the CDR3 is TGTGCCACCAGCAGAGCAGGGAATGAAAAACTGTTTTTT.

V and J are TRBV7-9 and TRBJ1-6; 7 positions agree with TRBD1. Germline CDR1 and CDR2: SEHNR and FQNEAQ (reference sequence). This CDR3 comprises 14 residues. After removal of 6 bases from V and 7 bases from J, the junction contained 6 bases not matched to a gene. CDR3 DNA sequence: TGTGCCAGCAGTCAACAGGGGAGAAATTCACCCCTCCACTTT. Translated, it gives CASSQQGRNSPLHF.

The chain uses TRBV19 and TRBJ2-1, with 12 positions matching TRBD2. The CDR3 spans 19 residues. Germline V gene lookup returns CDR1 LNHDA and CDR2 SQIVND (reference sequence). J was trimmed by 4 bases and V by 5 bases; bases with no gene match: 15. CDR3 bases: TGTGCCAGTAGTCGGTCGTGGGCTAGCGGGAGGGCCGGGTACAATGAGCAGTTCTTC. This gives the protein CASSRSWASGRAGYNEQFF.

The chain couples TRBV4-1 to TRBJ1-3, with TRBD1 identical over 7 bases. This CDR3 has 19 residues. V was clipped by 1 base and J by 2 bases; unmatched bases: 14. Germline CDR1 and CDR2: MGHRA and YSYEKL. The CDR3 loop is CASSQAIPGQIRAGNTIYF. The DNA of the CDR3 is TGCGCCAGCAGCCAAGCTATCCCGGGACAGATAAGGGCTGGAAACACCATATATTTT.

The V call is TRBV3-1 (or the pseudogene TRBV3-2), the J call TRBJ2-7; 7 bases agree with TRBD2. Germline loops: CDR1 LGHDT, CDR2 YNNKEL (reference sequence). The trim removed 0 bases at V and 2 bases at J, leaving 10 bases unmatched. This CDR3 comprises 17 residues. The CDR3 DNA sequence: TGTGCCAGCAGCCAAGAAGGATCGGAACGGGGGGCCTACGAGCAGTACTTC. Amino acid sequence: CASSQEGSERGAYEQYF.

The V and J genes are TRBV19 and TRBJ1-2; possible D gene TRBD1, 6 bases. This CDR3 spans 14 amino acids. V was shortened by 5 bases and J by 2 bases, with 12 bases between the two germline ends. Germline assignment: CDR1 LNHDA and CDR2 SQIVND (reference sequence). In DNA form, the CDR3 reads TGTGCCAGTAGTGGACAGAGAATCAACTATGGCTACACCTTC. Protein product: CASSGQRINYGYTF.

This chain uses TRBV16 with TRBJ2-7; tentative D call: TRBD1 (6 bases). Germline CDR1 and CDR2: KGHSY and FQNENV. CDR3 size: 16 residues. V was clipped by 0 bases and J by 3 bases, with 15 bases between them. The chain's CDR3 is CASSQSRTALNYEQYF. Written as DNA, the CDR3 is TGTGCCAGCAGCCAATCGAGGACAGCCCTCAACTACGAGCAGTACTTC.

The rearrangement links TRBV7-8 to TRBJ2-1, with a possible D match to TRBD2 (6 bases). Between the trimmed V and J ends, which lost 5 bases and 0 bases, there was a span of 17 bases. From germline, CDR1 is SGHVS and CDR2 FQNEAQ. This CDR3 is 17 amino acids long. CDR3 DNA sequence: TGTGCCAGCAGCCCGCGCGAGGCGGGGCCCTCCTACAATGAGCAGTTCTTC. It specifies CASSPREAGPSYNEQFF.